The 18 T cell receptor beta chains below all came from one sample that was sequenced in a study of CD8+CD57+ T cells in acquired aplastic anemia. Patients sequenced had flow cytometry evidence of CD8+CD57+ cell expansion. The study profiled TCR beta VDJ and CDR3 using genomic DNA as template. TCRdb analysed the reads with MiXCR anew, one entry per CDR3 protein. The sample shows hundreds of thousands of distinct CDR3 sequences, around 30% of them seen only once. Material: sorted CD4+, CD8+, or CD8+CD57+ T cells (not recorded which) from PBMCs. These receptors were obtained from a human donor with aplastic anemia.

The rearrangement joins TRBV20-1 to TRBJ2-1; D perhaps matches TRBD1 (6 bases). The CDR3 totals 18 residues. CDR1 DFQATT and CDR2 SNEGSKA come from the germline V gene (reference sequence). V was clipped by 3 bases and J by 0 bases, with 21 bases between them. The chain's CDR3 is CSASYGRDIVSSYNEQFF. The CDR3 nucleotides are TGCAGTGCTAGTTACGGCAGGGACATCGTGAGCTCCTACAATGAGCAGTTCTTC.

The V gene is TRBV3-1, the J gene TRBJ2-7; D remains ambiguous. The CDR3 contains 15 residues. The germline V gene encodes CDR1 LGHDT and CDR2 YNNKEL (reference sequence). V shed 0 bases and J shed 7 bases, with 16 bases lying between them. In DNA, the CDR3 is TGTGCCAGCAGCCAAGAAATAATAGGAGCAAGGGAGCAGTACTTC. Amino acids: CASSQEIIGAREQYF.

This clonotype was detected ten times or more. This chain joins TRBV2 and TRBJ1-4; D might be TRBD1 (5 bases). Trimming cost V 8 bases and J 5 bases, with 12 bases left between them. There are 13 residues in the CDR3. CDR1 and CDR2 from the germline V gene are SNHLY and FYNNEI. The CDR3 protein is CASSGTTNEKLFF. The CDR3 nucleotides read TGTGCCAGCTCCGGGACCACAAATGAAAAACTGTTTTTT.

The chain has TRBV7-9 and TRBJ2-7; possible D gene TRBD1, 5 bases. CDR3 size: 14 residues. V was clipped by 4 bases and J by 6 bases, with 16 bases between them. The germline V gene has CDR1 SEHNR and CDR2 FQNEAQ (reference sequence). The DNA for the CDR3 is TGTGCCAGCAGCTCGACAGTCCGGGCTTCCGAGCAGTACTTC. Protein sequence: CASSSTVRASEQYF. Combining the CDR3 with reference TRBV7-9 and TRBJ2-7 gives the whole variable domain DTGVSQNPRHKITKRGQNVTFRCDPISEHNRLYWYRQTLGQGPEFLTYFQNEAQLEKSRLLSDRFSAERPKGSFSTLEIQRTEQGDSAMYLCASSSTVRASEQYFGPGTRLTVT.

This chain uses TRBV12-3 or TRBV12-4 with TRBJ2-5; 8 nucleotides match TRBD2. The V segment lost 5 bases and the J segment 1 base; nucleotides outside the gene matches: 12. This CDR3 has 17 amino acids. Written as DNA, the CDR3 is TGTGCCAGCAGTCCCCTTTTTAGCGGGACGATCCAAGAGACCCAGTACTTC. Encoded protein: CASSPLFSGTIQETQYF.

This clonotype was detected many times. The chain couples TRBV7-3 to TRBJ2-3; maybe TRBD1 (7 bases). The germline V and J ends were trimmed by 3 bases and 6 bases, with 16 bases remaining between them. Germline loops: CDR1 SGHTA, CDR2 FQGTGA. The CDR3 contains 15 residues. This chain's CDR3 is CASSFSGGFDDTQYF. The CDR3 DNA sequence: TGTGCCAGCAGCTTTTCAGGGGGGTTCGATGATACGCAGTATTTT.

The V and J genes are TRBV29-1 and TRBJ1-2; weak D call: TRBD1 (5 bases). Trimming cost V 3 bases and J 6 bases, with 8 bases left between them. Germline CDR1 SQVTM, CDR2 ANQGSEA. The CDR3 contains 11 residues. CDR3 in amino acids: CSVEAQDGYTF. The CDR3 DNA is TGCAGCGTTGAGGCACAGGATGGCTACACCTTC.

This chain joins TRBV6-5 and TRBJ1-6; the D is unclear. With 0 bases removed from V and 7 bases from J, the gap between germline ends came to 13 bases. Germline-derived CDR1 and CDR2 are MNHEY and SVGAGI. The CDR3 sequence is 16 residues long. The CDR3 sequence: CASSYSKLFGNSPLHF. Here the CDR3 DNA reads TGTGCCAGCAGTTACTCTAAGTTGTTCGGAAATTCACCCCTCCACTTT.

The CDR3 DNA sequence: TGTGCCAGCAGTTCTCGGACAGGGCCGAACACTGAAGCTTTCTTT. It codes for CASSSRTGPNTEAFF. The V gene is TRBV2, the J gene TRBJ1-1, with 8 bases matching TRBD1. V trimming: 5 bases; J trimming: 1 base; junction bases outside the gene matches: 6. Germline CDR1 reads SNHLY; CDR2 reads FYNNEI. The length of the CDR3 is 15 residues.

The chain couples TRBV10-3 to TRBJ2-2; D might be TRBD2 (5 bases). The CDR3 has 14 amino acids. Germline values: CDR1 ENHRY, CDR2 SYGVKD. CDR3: CPSTGKSNTGELFF. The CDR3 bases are TGTCCCAGCACCGGGAAATCGAACACCGGGGAGCTGTTTTTT.

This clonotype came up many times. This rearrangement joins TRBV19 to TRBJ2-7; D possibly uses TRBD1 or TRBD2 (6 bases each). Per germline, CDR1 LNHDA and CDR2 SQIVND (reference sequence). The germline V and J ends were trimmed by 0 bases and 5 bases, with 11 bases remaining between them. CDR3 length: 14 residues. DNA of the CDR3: TGTGCCAGTAGTATAGATGGGGGGCAAAACGAGCAGTACTTC. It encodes CASSIDGGQNEQYF.

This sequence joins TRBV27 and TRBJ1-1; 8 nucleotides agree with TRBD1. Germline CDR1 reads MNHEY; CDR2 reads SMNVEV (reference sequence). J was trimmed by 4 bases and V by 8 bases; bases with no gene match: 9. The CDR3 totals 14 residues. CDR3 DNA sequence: TGTGCCAGCTACGGACAGGGCGCTATCACTGAAGCTTTCTTT. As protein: CASYGQGAITEAFF.

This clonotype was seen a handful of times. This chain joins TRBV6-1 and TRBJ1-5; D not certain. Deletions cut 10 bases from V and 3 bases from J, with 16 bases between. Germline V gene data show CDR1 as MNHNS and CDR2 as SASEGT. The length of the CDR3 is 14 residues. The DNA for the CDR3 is TGTGCCACCCCCGGGCCCGGGGACAATCAGCCCCAGCATTTT. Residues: CATPGPGDNQPQHF.

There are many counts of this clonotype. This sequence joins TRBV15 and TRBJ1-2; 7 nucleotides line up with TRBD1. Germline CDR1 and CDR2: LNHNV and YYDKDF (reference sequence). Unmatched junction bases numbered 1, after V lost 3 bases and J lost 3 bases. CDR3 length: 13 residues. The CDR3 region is CATSSTGDYGYTF. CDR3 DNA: TGTGCCACCAGCAGTACAGGGGACTATGGCTACACCTTC.

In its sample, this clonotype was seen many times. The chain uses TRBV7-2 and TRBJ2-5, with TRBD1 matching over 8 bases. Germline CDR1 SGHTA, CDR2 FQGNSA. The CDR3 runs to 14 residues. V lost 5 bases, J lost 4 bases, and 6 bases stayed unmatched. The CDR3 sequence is CASSHQGAGETQYF. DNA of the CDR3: TGTGCCAGCAGCCATCAGGGGGCAGGAGAGACCCAGTACTTC.

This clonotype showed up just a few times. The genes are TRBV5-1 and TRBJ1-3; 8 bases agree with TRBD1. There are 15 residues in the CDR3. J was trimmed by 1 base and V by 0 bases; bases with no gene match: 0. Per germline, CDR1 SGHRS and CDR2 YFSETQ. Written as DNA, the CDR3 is TGCGCCAGCAGCTTGGGGGACAGGTCTGGAAACACCATATATTTT. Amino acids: CASSLGDRSGNTIYF.

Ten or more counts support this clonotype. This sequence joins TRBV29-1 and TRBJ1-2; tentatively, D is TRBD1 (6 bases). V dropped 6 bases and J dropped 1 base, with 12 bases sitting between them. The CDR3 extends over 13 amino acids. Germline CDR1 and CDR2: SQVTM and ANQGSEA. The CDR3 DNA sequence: TGCAGCGTCCCGGGGGCGGTTAACTATGGCTACACCTTC. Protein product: CSVPGAVNYGYTF.

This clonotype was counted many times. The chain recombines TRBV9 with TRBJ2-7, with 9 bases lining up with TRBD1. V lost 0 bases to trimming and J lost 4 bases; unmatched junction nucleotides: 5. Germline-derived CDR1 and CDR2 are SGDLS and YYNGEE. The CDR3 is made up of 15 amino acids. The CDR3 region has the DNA TGTGCCAGCAGCGTAGAAGCGGACAGGGGTTACGAGCAGTACTTC. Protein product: CASSVEADRGYEQYF.